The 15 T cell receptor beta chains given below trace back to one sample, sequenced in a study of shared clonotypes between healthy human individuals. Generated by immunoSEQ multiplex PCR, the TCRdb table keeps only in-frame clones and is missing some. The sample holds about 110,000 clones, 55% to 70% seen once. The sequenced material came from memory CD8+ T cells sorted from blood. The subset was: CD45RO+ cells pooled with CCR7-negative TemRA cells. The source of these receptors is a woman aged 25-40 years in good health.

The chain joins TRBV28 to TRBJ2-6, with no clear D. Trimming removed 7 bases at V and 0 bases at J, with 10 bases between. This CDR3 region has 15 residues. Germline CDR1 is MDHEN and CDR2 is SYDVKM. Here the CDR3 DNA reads TGTGCCAGCACTGTCGGACGCTCTGGGGCCAACGTCCTGACTTTC. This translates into CASTVGRSGANVLTF.

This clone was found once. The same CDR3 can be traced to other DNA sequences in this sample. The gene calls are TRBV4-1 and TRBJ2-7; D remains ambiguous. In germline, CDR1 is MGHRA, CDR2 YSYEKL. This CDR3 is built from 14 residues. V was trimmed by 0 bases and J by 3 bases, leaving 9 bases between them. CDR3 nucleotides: TGCGCCAGCAGCCAAGACCCCGGAAGCTACGAGCAGTACTTC. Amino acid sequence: CASSQDPGSYEQYF.

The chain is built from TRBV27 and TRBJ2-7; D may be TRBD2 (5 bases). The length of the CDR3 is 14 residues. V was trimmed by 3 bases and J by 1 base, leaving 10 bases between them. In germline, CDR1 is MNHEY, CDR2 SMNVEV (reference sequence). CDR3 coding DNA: TGTGCCAGCAGTTTGTGGGAGAGATCCTACGAGCAGTACTTC. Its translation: CASSLWERSYEQYF.

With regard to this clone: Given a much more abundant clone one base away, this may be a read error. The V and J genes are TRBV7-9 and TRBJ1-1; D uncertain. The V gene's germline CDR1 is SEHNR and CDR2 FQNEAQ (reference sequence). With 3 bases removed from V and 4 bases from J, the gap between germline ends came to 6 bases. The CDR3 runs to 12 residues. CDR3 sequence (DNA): TGTGCCAGCAGCTTCGGGCGCACTGAAGCTTTCTTT. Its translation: CASSFGRTEAFF.

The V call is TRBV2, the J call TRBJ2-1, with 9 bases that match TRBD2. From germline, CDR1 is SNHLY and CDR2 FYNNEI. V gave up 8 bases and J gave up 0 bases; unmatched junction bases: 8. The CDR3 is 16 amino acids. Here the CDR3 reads CASGRLSGSSYNEQFF. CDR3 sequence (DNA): TGTGCCAGCGGAAGGCTTAGCGGGAGCTCCTACAATGAGCAGTTCTTC.

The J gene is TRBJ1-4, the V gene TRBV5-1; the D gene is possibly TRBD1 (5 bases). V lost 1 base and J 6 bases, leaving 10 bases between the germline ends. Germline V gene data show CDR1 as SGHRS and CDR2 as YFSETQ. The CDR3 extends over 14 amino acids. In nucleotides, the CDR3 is TGCGCCAGCAGCTTGTTGGGACTCGATGAAAAACTGTTTTTT. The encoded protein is CASSLLGLDEKLFF.

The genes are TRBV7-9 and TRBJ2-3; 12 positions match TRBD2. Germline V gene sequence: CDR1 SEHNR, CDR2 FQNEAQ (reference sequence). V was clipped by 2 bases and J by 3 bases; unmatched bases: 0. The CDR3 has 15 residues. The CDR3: CASSLTSGRTDTQYF. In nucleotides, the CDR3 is TGTGCCAGCAGCTTAACTAGCGGGAGGACAGATACGCAGTATTTT. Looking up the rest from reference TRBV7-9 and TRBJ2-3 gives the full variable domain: DTGVSQNPRHKITKRGQNVTFRCDPISEHNRLYWYRQTLGQGPEFLTYFQNEAQLEKSRLLSDRFSAERPKGSFSTLEIQRTEQGDSAMYLCASSLTSGRTDTQYFGPGTRLTVL.

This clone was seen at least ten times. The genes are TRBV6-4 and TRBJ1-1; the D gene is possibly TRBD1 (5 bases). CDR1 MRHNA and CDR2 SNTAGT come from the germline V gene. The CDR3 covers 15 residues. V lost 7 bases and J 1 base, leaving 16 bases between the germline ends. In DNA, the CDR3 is TGTGCCAGCACGCCGGGACCGGAGCCGAACACTGAAGCTTTCTTT. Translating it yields CASTPGPEPNTEAFF.

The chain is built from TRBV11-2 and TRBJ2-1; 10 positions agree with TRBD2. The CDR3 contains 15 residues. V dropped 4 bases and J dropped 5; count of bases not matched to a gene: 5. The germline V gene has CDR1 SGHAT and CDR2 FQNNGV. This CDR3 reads CASSYLSGRDNEQFF. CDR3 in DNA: TGTGCCAGCAGCTACCTAAGCGGGAGGGACAATGAGCAGTTCTTC.

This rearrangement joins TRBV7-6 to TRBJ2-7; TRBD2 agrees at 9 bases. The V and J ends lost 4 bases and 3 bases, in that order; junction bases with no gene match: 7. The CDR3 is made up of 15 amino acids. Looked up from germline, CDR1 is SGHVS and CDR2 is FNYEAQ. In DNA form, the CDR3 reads TGTGCCAGCAGCTCCAGAGATAGCGGGAGCTACGAGCAGTACTTC. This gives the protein CASSSRDSGSYEQYF.

The CDR3 protein is CASSLGSRTSTNEQFF. For the CDR3, the DNA is TGTGCCAGCAGCTTAGGGAGCCGGACTAGCACGAATGAGCAGTTCTTC. V gene TRBV7-2 combines with J gene TRBJ2-1; TRBD2 agrees at 8 bases. CDR3 length: 16 amino acids. Unmatched junction bases numbered 9, after V lost 1 base and J lost 7 bases. The germline CDR1 and CDR2 sequences are SGHTA and FQGNSA.

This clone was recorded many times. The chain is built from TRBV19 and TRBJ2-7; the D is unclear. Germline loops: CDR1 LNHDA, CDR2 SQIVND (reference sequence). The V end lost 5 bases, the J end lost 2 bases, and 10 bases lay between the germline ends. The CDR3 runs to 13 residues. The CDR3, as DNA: TGTGCCAGTAGTTTAACAGATACCTACGAGCAGTACTTC. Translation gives CASSLTDTYEQYF.

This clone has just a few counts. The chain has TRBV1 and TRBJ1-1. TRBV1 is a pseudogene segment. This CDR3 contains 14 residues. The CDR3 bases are TGCACCAGCAGCCAAGAAAGGGGGGCCCCTGAAGCTTTCTTT. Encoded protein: CTSSQERGAPEAFF.

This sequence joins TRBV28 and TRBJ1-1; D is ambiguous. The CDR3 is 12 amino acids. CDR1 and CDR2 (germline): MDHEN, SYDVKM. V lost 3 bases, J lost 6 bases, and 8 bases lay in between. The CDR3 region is CASSFERAEAFF. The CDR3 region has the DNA TGTGCCAGCAGTTTTGAGAGGGCTGAAGCTTTCTTT.

The chain's CDR3 is CASSLLAGDPREQYF. For the CDR3, the DNA is TGTGCCAGCAGCTTACTAGCGGGAGATCCGCGTGAGCAGTACTTC. The rearrangement links TRBV7-8 to TRBJ2-7, with TRBD2 identical over 10 bases. Germline lookup yields CDR1 SGHVS and CDR2 FQNEAQ. CDR3 size: 15 residues. V shed 2 bases and J 7 bases; nucleotides not matched to a gene: 8. Full variable domain (missing parts from reference TRBV7-8 and TRBJ2-7): GAGVSQSPRYKVAKRGQDVALRCDPISGHVSLFWYQQALGQGPEFLTYFQNEAQLDKSGLPSDRFFAERPEGSVSTLKIQRTQQEDSAVYLCASSLLAGDPREQYFGPGTRLTVT.